This passage covers 27 T cell receptor beta chains from one sample sequenced in a study of control samples from healthy donors and cancer patients. Only in-frame clones appear in the TCRdb table, and some are missing; sequencing was by immunoSEQ multiplex PCR. The sample contains 95,000 to 150,000 clones, about 87% of which appear only once. Sequencing input: blood. All receptors come from a man aged 40-55 years in good health.

The chain carries TRBV6-5 and TRBJ2-7; TRBD2 agrees at 10 bases. V was clipped by 4 bases and J by 6 bases; unmatched bases: 12. The germline V gene encodes CDR1 MNHEY and CDR2 SVGAGI. This CDR3 comprises 16 residues. The CDR3 protein is CASSFEAGGLWREQYF. The CDR3 nucleotides read TGTGCCAGCAGTTTTGAAGCGGGGGGGCTATGGCGCGAGCAGTACTTC.

The chain recombines TRBV23-1 with TRBJ2-1; possible D gene TRBD1, 7 bases. TRBV23-1 falls under the ORF class, with uncertain function. Trimming left V 0 bases short and J 8 bases short, with 14 bases between. The CDR3 extends over 15 amino acids. This chain's CDR3 is CASSQSRDRDYEQFF. For the CDR3, the DNA is TGCGCCAGCAGTCAATCGCGAGACAGGGACTATGAGCAGTTCTTC.

This clone was counted once. The chain combines TRBV5-1 with TRBJ1-4, with D unclear. Germline V gene data show CDR1 as SGHRS and CDR2 as YFSETQ. The V end was cut by 0 bases, the J end by 11 bases, with 20 bases between. The CDR3 extends over 16 amino acids. DNA of the CDR3: TGCGCCAGCAGCTTGGTAGGGCGGACCATAGAGGGCAAACTGTTTTTT. This codes for CASSLVGRTIEGKLFF.

This chain joins TRBV10-2 and TRBJ2-7, with 9 bases lining up with TRBD1. The germline gives CDR1 WSHSY, CDR2 SAAADI. The CDR3 has 13 amino acids. J lost 3 bases, V lost 7 bases, and 4 bases had no gene match. The CDR3 DNA reads TGCGCCAGCAACCCGGGACAGGGCTACGAGCAGTACTTC. This sequence encodes CASNPGQGYEQYF.

The chain is built from TRBV18 and TRBJ2-2; D gene ambiguous. CDR3 size: 16 residues. Looked up from germline, CDR1 is KGHSH and CDR2 is LQKENI. The V end was cut by 4 bases, the J end by 0 bases, with 12 bases between. CDR3 nucleotides: TGTGCCAGCTCACTTCAGGACCAAGCGAACACCGGGGAGCTGTTTTTT. Translated: CASSLQDQANTGELFF.

This sequence joins TRBV11-3 and TRBJ2-3, with 9 bases lining up with TRBD1. From germline, CDR1 is SGHNT and CDR2 YENEEA. The CDR3 has 15 amino acids. The V gene end was trimmed by 6 bases and the J gene end by 3 bases; junction bases not matched to a gene: 7. CDR3 in DNA: TGTGCCAGCAGTGCTACAGGGGGCAGAACAGATACGCAGTATTTT. Translation gives CASSATGGRTDTQYF.

V is TRBV5-1 and J is TRBJ2-7; TRBD2 is a possible D gene (6 bases). The germline V gene encodes CDR1 SGHRS and CDR2 YFSETQ. This CDR3 region has 14 residues. With 4 bases removed from V and 4 bases from J, the gap between germline ends came to 15 bases. Written as DNA, the CDR3 is TGCGCCAGCAGCCCTAGGGACTCGAGATACGAGCAGTACTTC. This encodes CASSPRDSRYEQYF.

This clone was seen a few times. This chain joins TRBV30 and TRBJ1-2; D may be TRBD1 (5 bases). Trimming shortened V by 5 bases and J by 4 bases, and 11 bases separated the two germline ends. The CDR3 has 12 amino acids. Germline V gene data show CDR1 as GTSNPN and CDR2 as SVGIG (reference sequence). As DNA, the CDR3 is TGTGCCTGGCTCTGGGGGACCTATGGCTACACCTTC. Its translation: CAWLWGTYGYTF.

This chain connects TRBV5-1 to TRBJ2-3; D is possibly TRBD1 or TRBD2 (6 bases each). The germline CDR1 and CDR2 sequences are SGHRS and YFSETQ. The CDR3 runs 14 residues. Trimming left V 0 bases short and J 2 bases short, with 7 bases between. The CDR3 is CASSLAGATDTQYF. The CDR3 DNA follows: TGCGCCAGCAGCTTGGCGGGGGCCACAGATACGCAGTATTTT.

The chain recombines TRBV6-5 with TRBJ1-2; D is ambiguous. The germline CDR1 and CDR2 sequences are MNHEY and SVGAGI. This CDR3 has 12 amino acids. The V end lost 7 bases, the J end lost 7 bases, and 13 bases lay between the germline ends. The CDR3 sequence is CASMWSYTGYTF. The CDR3 nucleotides are TGTGCCAGCATGTGGTCTTACACTGGCTACACCTTC.

This sequence joins TRBV5-8 and TRBJ1-6; D may be TRBD1 (5 bases). Looked up from germline, CDR1 is SGHTS and CDR2 is YDEGEE. The ends were cut back, 2 bases at V and 7 bases at J, with 10 bases in the middle. The CDR3 extends over 14 amino acids. The CDR3 DNA follows: TGTGCCAGCAGCTTCAGGGTGCCCAATTCACCCCTCCACTTT. Translating it yields CASSFRVPNSPLHF. The variable domain in full, with the rest retrieved from reference TRBV5-8 and TRBJ1-6, is EAGVTQSPTHLIKTRGQQATLRCSPISGHTSVYWYQQALGLGLQFLLWYDEGEERNRGNFPPRFSGRQFPNYSSELNVNALELEDSALYLCASSFRVPNSPLHFGNGTRLTVT.

The V gene is TRBV18, the J gene TRBJ2-3; a possible D gene is TRBD1 (6 bases). Germline values: CDR1 KGHSH, CDR2 LQKENI. This CDR3 is built from 15 residues. The V end lost 5 bases, the J end lost 2 bases, and 14 bases lay between the germline ends. CDR3 DNA sequence: TGTGCCAGCTCAACAATCCCGGGACACACAGATACGCAGTATTTT. It translates to CASSTIPGHTDTQYF.

This chain connects TRBV5-6 to TRBJ1-1; D is uncertain. Germline V gene sequence: CDR1 SGHDT, CDR2 YYEEEE. CDR3 length: 13 amino acids. Trimming stripped 3 bases from V and 1 base from J, with 7 bases between. The CDR3 sequence is CASSSGPNTEAFF. Written as DNA, the CDR3 is TGTGCCAGCAGCTCTGGGCCGAACACTGAAGCTTTCTTT.

V and J are TRBV5-1 and TRBJ2-7, with 7 nucleotides matching TRBD2. This CDR3 has 15 amino acids. V lost 4 bases and J lost 3; bases outside the gene matches: 10. Germline CDR1 is SGHRS and CDR2 is YFSETQ. The CDR3 bases are TGCGCCAGCAGCCCGCTCAGGACTAGTTACTACGAGCAGTACTTC. As protein: CASSPLRTSYYEQYF.

The chain couples TRBV30 to TRBJ2-7; 9 nucleotides agree with TRBD1. The V and J ends lost 5 bases and 7 bases, in that order; junction bases with no gene match: 12. The germline V gene has CDR1 GTSNPN and CDR2 SVGIG (reference sequence). The CDR3 is made up of 14 amino acids. The chain's CDR3 is CAWGGDRVAGEQYF. The CDR3 DNA is TGTGCCTGGGGGGGGGACAGGGTAGCCGGAGAGCAGTACTTC.

Points on this clone: Other DNA sequences in the sample encode the same CDR3. The chain recombines TRBV5-4 with TRBJ1-1; 11 nucleotides align to TRBD1. The ends lost 5 bases at V and 5 bases at J; junction bases unmatched: 8. The CDR3 runs 15 residues. Germline values: CDR1 SGHNT, CDR2 YYREEE (reference sequence). For the CDR3, the DNA is TGTGCCAGCAGTCTCCCGGGGACAGGGGGGACTGAAGCTTTCTTT. Its translation: CASSLPGTGGTEAFF.

The gene calls are TRBV7-8 and TRBJ1-5, with unresolved D. The V and J ends lost 3 bases and 2 bases respectively, with 14 bases between them. The CDR3 is 16 residues long. Germline V lookup: CDR1 SGHVS, CDR2 FQNEAQ. Here the CDR3 DNA reads TGTGCCAGCAGCTTCGAGGCAAGTAGGGGCAATCAGCCCCAGCATTTT. It is translated as CASSFEASRGNQPQHF.

J is TRBJ1-3 and V is TRBV6-5, with 7 bases lining up with TRBD1. The V segment lost 4 bases and the J segment 4 bases; nucleotides outside the gene matches: 4. The CDR3 consists of 14 residues. Germline CDR1 reads MNHEY; CDR2 reads SVGAGI. The CDR3 DNA reads as TGTGCCAGCAGTTCCAGGGGGGACGGAAACACCATATATTTT. Encoded protein: CASSSRGDGNTIYF.

The rearrangement links TRBV9 to TRBJ2-4; TRBD2 agrees at 11 bases. Germline V gene lookup returns CDR1 SGDLS and CDR2 YYNGEE. V was clipped by 0 bases and J by 0 bases; unmatched bases: 8. The CDR3 covers 19 residues. This CDR3 reads CASSVDPSGGNLAKNIQYF. The DNA for the CDR3 is TGTGCCAGCAGCGTAGACCCTAGCGGGGGGAACTTAGCCAAAAACATTCAGTACTTC.

The chain is built from TRBV9 and TRBJ1-1; D gene uncertain. Germline CDR1 SGDLS, CDR2 YYNGEE. The CDR3 runs 15 residues. V gave up 4 bases and J gave up 0 bases, with 13 bases separating them. CDR3 bases: TGTGCCAGCAGCCCCCAGAAGACCGTGAACACTGAAGCTTTCTTT. Its protein is CASSPQKTVNTEAFF.

This chain links TRBV18 with TRBJ2-7; 12 nucleotides match TRBD2. J lost 3 bases, V lost 3 bases, and 3 bases had no gene match. The CDR3 has 15 residues. Germline loops: CDR1 KGHSH, CDR2 LQKENI. CDR3 amino acids: CASSPGLAGSYEQYF. DNA for the CDR3: TGTGCCAGCTCACCCGGACTAGCGGGGAGCTACGAGCAGTACTTC.

The genes are TRBV5-6 and TRBJ1-5; no clear D gene. The CDR3 totals 12 residues. Germline V gene data show CDR1 as SGHDT and CDR2 as YYEEEE. Trimming left V 4 bases short and J 1 base short, with 3 bases between. CDR3 in amino acids: CASSLSNQPQHF. The CDR3 DNA reads as TGTGCCAGCAGCCTAAGCAATCAGCCCCAGCATTTT.

The chain has TRBV30 and TRBJ2-3, with TRBD1 as a possible D gene (5 bases). The CDR3 has 12 amino acids. V gave up 6 bases and J gave up 4 bases, with 11 bases separating them. From germline, CDR1 is GTSNPN and CDR2 SVGIG (reference sequence). The CDR3 DNA follows: TGTGCCTGCATGCAGGGTGCAGATACGCAGTATTTT. Translation gives CACMQGADTQYF.

J is TRBJ2-5 and V is TRBV5-1; tentatively, D is TRBD1 or TRBD2 (6 bases each). V was shortened by 2 bases and J by 3 bases, with 11 bases between the two germline ends. CDR3 length: 14 residues. Per germline, CDR1 SGHRS and CDR2 YFSETQ. The CDR3 DNA follows: TGCGCCAGCAGCTTTTCGGGGGCCGAAGAGACCCAGTACTTC. It specifies CASSFSGAEETQYF.

The rearrangement links TRBV18 to TRBJ1-5; D remains unclear. The CDR3 runs 15 residues. Per the germline V gene, CDR1 is KGHSH and CDR2 is LQKENI. With 3 bases removed from V and 0 bases from J, the gap between germline ends came to 9 bases. The CDR3 sequence is CASSPDGNSNQPQHF. CDR3 bases: TGTGCCAGCTCACCGGATGGGAATAGCAATCAGCCCCAGCATTTT.

This sequence joins TRBV6-6 and TRBJ1-6, with D unclear. V was shortened by 7 bases and J by 4 bases, with 11 bases between the two germline ends. The length of the CDR3 is 14 residues. Germline loops: CDR1 MNHNY, CDR2 SVGAGI (reference sequence). CDR3 DNA sequence: TGTGCCAGCACTTTACAGTGGTATAATTCACCCCTCCACTTT. This codes for CASTLQWYNSPLHF.

The chain recombines TRBV6-5 with TRBJ1-5, with a tentative D call TRBD1 (6 bases). Trimming pared 6 bases from V and 4 bases from J, leaving 10 bases between. Germline V gene lookup returns CDR1 MNHEY and CDR2 SVGAGI. There are 13 residues in the CDR3. In nucleotides, the CDR3 is TGTGCCAGCAGGAATACAGGGAATCAGCCCCAGCATTTT. Its protein product is CASRNTGNQPQHF.